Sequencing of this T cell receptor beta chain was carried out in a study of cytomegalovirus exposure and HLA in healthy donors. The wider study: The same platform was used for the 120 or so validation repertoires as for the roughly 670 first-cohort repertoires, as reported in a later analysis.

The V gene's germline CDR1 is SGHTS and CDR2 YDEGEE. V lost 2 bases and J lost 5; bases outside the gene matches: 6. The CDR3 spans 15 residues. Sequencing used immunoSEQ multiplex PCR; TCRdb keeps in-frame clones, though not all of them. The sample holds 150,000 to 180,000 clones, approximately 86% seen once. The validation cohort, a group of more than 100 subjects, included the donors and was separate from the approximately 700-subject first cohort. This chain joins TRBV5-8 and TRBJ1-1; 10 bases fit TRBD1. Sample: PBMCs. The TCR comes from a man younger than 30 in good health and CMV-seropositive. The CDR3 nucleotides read TGTGCCAGCAGCTTCAGACAGGGGGCGCGGACTGAAGCTTTCTTT. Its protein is CASSFRQGARTEAFF.